The 16 T cell receptor beta chains below come from one sample, sequenced in a study of spatial heterogeneity in lung cancer. Study-wide results and caveats: Within tumors, counts of expanded alpha and beta TCRs tracked tumor mutation counts.

The time point here: sample taken at primary tumor resection. TCRdb re-analysed the 5' RACE reads in MiXCR, keeping a single row per CDR3 protein. This sample has about 13,000 distinct CDR3 sequences, with 6.6% found just once. These TCRs' antigens remain unknown. Material: lung tumor tissue, obtained at surgery. The receptors were gathered from a female donor with early-stage non-small cell lung cancer.

This clonotype was recorded many times. This sequence joins TRBV18 and TRBJ2-1; D is perhaps TRBD2 (6 bases). V dropped 3 bases and J dropped 8 bases, with 11 bases sitting between them. CDR3 length: 13 amino acids. The germline V gene encodes CDR1 KGHSH and CDR2 LQKENI. CDR3 protein: CASSPLGSYEQFF. The CDR3 DNA sequence: TGTGCCAGCTCACCGCTCGGGAGCTATGAGCAGTTCTTC. The full variable domain, completed using reference TRBV18 and TRBJ2-1, is NAGVMQNPRHLVRRRGQEARLRCSPMKGHSHVYWYRQLPEEGLKFMVYLQKENIIDESGMPKERFSAEFPKEGPSILRIQQVVRGDSAAYFCASSPLGSYEQFFGPGTRLTVL.

This clonotype was recorded many times. J is TRBJ2-7 and V is TRBV5-4; D may match TRBD1 or TRBD2 (5 bases each). This CDR3 has 13 amino acids. The germline V gene has CDR1 SGHNT and CDR2 YYREEE (reference sequence). The V end lost 1 base, the J end lost 8 bases, and 13 bases lay between the germline ends. The CDR3 DNA follows: TGTGCCAGCAGCTTGTCCGGGACGCCGAAGCAGTACTTC. Its translation is CASSLSGTPKQYF.

This clonotype occurred many times. The chain has TRBV2 and TRBJ2-1, with TRBD2 matching 13 bases. This CDR3 has 18 residues. The V segment lost 6 bases and the J segment 5 bases; nucleotides outside the gene matches: 13. The germline CDR1 and CDR2 sequences are SNHLY and FYNNEI. The CDR3 loop reads CASRGPGLAGALHNEQFF. The CDR3 region has the DNA TGTGCCAGCAGGGGCCCCGGACTAGCGGGAGCCCTCCACAATGAGCAGTTCTTC.

A few counts support this clonotype. The gene calls are TRBV5-6 and TRBJ1-1; D possibly corresponds to TRBD1 (5 bases). V lost 2 bases and J 11 bases, leaving 19 bases between the germline ends. CDR3 length: 14 amino acids. The germline gives CDR1 SGHDT, CDR2 YYEEEE. Here the CDR3 DNA reads TGTGCCAGCAGCTTCTCGTGGGGCCAAGAAGGGGCTTTCTTT. Protein product: CASSFSWGQEGAFF.

This clonotype rates as medium-sized. V is TRBV24-1 and J is TRBJ1-1, with D unresolved. Germline CDR1 reads KGHDR; CDR2 reads SFDVKD. V lost 7 bases and J lost 0, with 8 bases in between. This CDR3 spans 13 amino acids. The CDR3 coding sequence is TGTGCCACCAGGGCGGAGCTGAACACTGAAGCTTTCTTT. It specifies CATRAELNTEAFF.

This clonotype was picked up many times. The V call is TRBV5-4, the J call TRBJ2-1; TRBD2 matches 9 bases. Germline lookup yields CDR1 SGHNT and CDR2 YYREEE (reference sequence). The CDR3 sequence is 14 residues long. V was pared by 1 base and J by 5 bases, with 1 base of the junction left unmatched. The CDR3 here is CASSLLAGNNEQFF. CDR3 nucleotide sequence: TGTGCCAGCAGCTTGCTAGCGGGGAACAATGAGCAGTTCTTC.

By share, this clonotype counts as medium-sized. The chain links TRBV29-1 to TRBJ1-1; 10 bases map to TRBD1. Trimming took 7 bases from V and 1 from J; bases not matched to a gene: 6. The CDR3 is made up of 14 amino acids. The germline gives CDR1 SQVTM, CDR2 ANQGSEA. This CDR3 reads CSGMGQGSNTEAFF. The CDR3 DNA reads as TGCAGCGGGATGGGACAGGGGTCGAACACTGAAGCTTTCTTT.

The sample holds many counts of this clonotype. V gene TRBV5-4 combines with J gene TRBJ1-4, with 7 nucleotides matching TRBD1. The CDR3 totals 14 residues. Per germline, CDR1 SGHNT and CDR2 YYREEE (reference sequence). The V and J ends lost 0 bases and 8 bases, in that order; junction bases with no gene match: 4. CDR3 residues: CASSLGTGGEKLFF. The CDR3 nucleotides read TGTGCCAGCAGCTTGGGGACAGGAGGAGAAAAACTGTTTTTT.

There are many counts of this clonotype. DNA of the CDR3: TGTGCCAGCAGCCTACTCAATGAGCAGTTCTTC. This sequence encodes CASSLLNEQFF. This sequence joins TRBV3-1 and TRBJ2-1; D remains unclear. V was shortened by 4 bases and J by 6 bases, with 4 bases between the two germline ends. The CDR3 runs 11 residues. In germline, CDR1 is LGHDT, CDR2 YNNKEL (reference sequence).

This clonotype appeared many times. This chain uses TRBV6-6 with TRBJ2-7; perhaps TRBD2 as D (6 bases). CDR3 length: 15 residues. Germline V lookup: CDR1 MNHNY, CDR2 SVGAGI (reference sequence). Deletions cut 6 bases from V and 6 bases from J, with 21 bases between. The CDR3 DNA is TGTGCCAGCAGCCTACAATCGGGGGACCTCTCCGAGCAGTACTTC. Amino acids: CASSLQSGDLSEQYF.

This clonotype was counted many times. The rearrangement uses TRBV7-3 and TRBJ2-1; D is perhaps TRBD2 (5 bases). V was pared by 3 bases and J by 5 bases, with 11 bases between. The CDR3 sequence is 14 residues long. CDR1 is SGHTA, CDR2 FQGTGA, per germline. The CDR3 region is CASSLVRTDNEQFF. As DNA, the CDR3 is TGTGCCAGCAGCTTGGTTAGGACTGACAATGAGCAGTTCTTC.

This clonotype has ten or more counts. This chain joins TRBV6-2 or TRBV6-3 and TRBJ2-1; D not certain. CDR1 and CDR2 (germline): MNHEY, SVGEGT. V lost 10 bases and J lost 3, with 13 bases in between. The CDR3 spans 13 residues. CDR3 in amino acids: CATSTPLYNEQFF. The CDR3 DNA sequence: TGTGCCACCTCCACACCACTCTACAATGAGCAGTTCTTC.

By proportion, this clonotype is medium-sized. The CDR3, as DNA: TGTGCCAGCAGCACCCATTACGAGCAGTACTTC. Its protein is CASSTHYEQYF. The J gene is TRBJ2-7, the V gene TRBV2; D remains ambiguous. CDR1 and CDR2 from the germline V gene are SNHLY and FYNNEI. This CDR3 has 11 residues. Trimming cost V 6 bases and J 4 bases, with 7 bases left between them.

This clonotype was seen ten or more times. This rearrangement joins TRBV19 to TRBJ2-3; TRBD2 agrees at 7 bases. V lost 4 bases, J lost 0 bases, and 7 bases stayed unmatched. The CDR3 is made up of 16 amino acids. Germline assignment: CDR1 LNHDA and CDR2 SQIVND (reference sequence). In DNA form, the CDR3 reads TGTGCCAGTAGTAAGCGGGGACCCTCTAGCACAGATACGCAGTATTTT. This sequence encodes CASSKRGPSSTDTQYF.

The sample holds many counts of this clonotype. The rearrangement links TRBV7-2 to TRBJ2-2; 9 bases map to TRBD1. This CDR3 region has 18 residues. With 0 bases clipped from V and 6 bases from J, the junction kept 11 bases outside the gene matches. Germline V gene lookup returns CDR1 SGHTA and CDR2 FQGNSA. CDR3 in amino acids: CASSLAPVTGGAPGELFF. In DNA form, the CDR3 reads TGTGCCAGCAGCTTAGCCCCCGTAACAGGGGGCGCGCCCGGGGAGCTGTTTTTT.

This clonotype has ten or more counts. The chain links TRBV7-2 to TRBJ2-7, with 12 bases lining up with TRBD2. The germline V gene has CDR1 SGHTA and CDR2 FQGNSA. The CDR3 is made up of 14 amino acids. J lost 4 bases, V lost 5 bases, and 3 bases had no gene match. Here the CDR3 reads CASSRGTSGYEQYF. For the CDR3, the DNA is TGTGCCAGCAGCCGCGGGACTAGCGGGTACGAGCAGTACTTC.